Following are 32 T cell receptor beta chains from one sample sequenced in a study of blood T cell repertoires in COVID-19. Produced via immunoSEQ multiplex PCR; TCRdb's table is partial and in-frame only. The data show hundreds of thousands of clones, around nine tenths seen once. Sample: peripheral blood. The receptor source for this set is a man between 60 and 75 years old with acute or convalescent COVID-19.

The rearrangement links TRBV30 to TRBJ1-2; a possible D gene is TRBD1 (6 bases). This CDR3 is built from 16 residues. Germline loops: CDR1 GTSNPN, CDR2 SVGIG (reference sequence). Trimming removed 2 bases at V and 5 bases at J, with 21 bases between. CDR3 nucleotide sequence: TGTGCCTGGAGTCCGCGGACAGTCCCCAAGCCTTATGGCTACACCTTC. Protein product: CAWSPRTVPKPYGYTF. Looking up the rest from reference TRBV30 and TRBJ1-2 gives the full variable domain: SQTIHQWPATLVQPVGSPLSLECTVEGTSNPNLYWYRQAAGRGLQLLFYSVGIGQISSEVPQNLSASRPQDRQFILSSKKLLLSDSGFYLCAWSPRTVPKPYGYTFGSGTRLTVV.

The gene calls are TRBV10-3 and TRBJ1-6; D is unresolved. The V gene lost 6 bases and the J gene lost 5 bases, with 14 bases spanning the gap. CDR3 length: 15 residues. Germline V gene lookup returns CDR1 ENHRY and CDR2 SYGVKD. As DNA, the CDR3 is TGTGCCATCAGGAGAGACGGGTCTAATAATTCACCCCTCCACTTT. Translated: CAIRRDGSNNSPLHF.

The chain is built from TRBV29-1 and TRBJ1-1; possible D gene TRBD1, 5 bases. The CDR3 contains 13 residues. The germline gives CDR1 SQVTM, CDR2 ANQGSEA. Trimming took off 7 bases at V and 7 bases at J, with 19 bases between the two ends. This CDR3 reads CSARRPGGNEAFF. DNA for the CDR3: TGCAGCGCTCGTAGACCGGGGGGGAATGAAGCTTTCTTT.

A few counts support this clone. This chain joins TRBV4-1 and TRBJ1-4; TRBD1 aligns across 7 bases. CDR3 length: 15 residues. Germline CDR1 is MGHRA and CDR2 is YSYEKL. The V and J ends lost 2 bases and 4 bases, in that order; junction bases with no gene match: 4. The CDR3 DNA follows: TGCGCCAGCAGCCAACCGGGACAGCTTAATGAAAAACTGTTTTTT. It encodes CASSQPGQLNEKLFF.

This chain uses TRBV5-4 with TRBJ2-7; D might be TRBD2 (6 bases). The V end was cut by 4 bases, the J end by 5 bases, with 22 bases between. CDR1 is SGHNT and CDR2 is YYREEE in the germline V gene (reference sequence). CDR3 size: 16 residues. This chain's CDR3 is CASSPGGMEGSHEQYF. The CDR3 DNA reads as TGTGCCAGCAGCCCCGGGGGTATGGAGGGGAGCCACGAGCAGTACTTC.

The chain couples TRBV5-4 to TRBJ1-1, with TRBD1 identical over 7 bases. The V and J ends lost 0 bases and 1 base, in that order; junction bases with no gene match: 3. The germline gives CDR1 SGHNT, CDR2 YYREEE (reference sequence). CDR3 length: 15 amino acids. The CDR3 region is CASSLAGTANTEAFF. The CDR3 bases are TGTGCCAGCAGCTTGGCCGGGACAGCGAACACTGAAGCTTTCTTT.

The J gene is TRBJ1-6, the V gene TRBV2; 9 nucleotides align to TRBD1. The CDR3 has 17 amino acids. Germline assignment: CDR1 SNHLY and CDR2 FYNNEI. Germline trimming cut 5 bases from V and 1 base from J; bases unmatched to any gene: 6. CDR3 loop: CASSQTGGASYNSPLHF. The CDR3 DNA follows: TGTGCCAGCAGTCAAACAGGGGGCGCATCCTATAATTCACCCCTCCACTTT.

About this clone: Other DNA sequences in this specimen translate into the identical CDR3. This rearrangement joins TRBV11-2 to TRBJ1-3, with D perhaps TRBD1 (5 bases). CDR3 size: 14 residues. In germline, CDR1 is SGHAT, CDR2 FQNNGV. V was shortened by 4 bases and J by 2 bases, with 9 bases between the two germline ends. This CDR3 is CASSSRGAGNTIYF. The CDR3 DNA follows: TGTGCCAGCAGCTCACGGGGGGCTGGAAACACCATATATTTT.

This clone was seen a handful of times. The chain recombines TRBV7-3 with TRBJ1-2; 9 positions match TRBD1. Germline CDR1 is SGHTA and CDR2 is FQGTGA. The CDR3 runs to 15 residues. Trimming removed 0 bases from V and 8 bases from J; junction bases left unmatched: 7. CDR3 sequence reads: CASSLTNRGRDGYTF. CDR3 sequence (DNA): TGTGCCAGCAGCTTAACGAACAGGGGGCGAGACGGCTACACCTTC. Full variable domain (remainder filled in from reference TRBV7-3 and TRBJ1-2): GAGVSQTPSNKVTEKGKYVELRCDPISGHTALYWYRQSLGQGPEFLIYFQGTGAADDSGLPNDRFFAVRPEGSVSTLKIQRTERGDSAVYLCASSLTNRGRDGYTFGSGTRLTVV.

This clone was picked up one time. This chain uses TRBV12-3 or TRBV12-4 with TRBJ1-4; D uncertain. This CDR3 contains 13 residues. V was clipped by 3 bases and J by 5 bases, with 7 bases between them. The CDR3: CASSFIANEKLFF. The CDR3 nucleotides read TGTGCCAGCAGTTTCATCGCGAATGAAAAACTGTTTTTT.

This rearrangement joins TRBV6-2 or TRBV6-3 to TRBJ1-6; D not resolved. The V and J ends lost 4 bases and 7 bases respectively, with 11 bases between them. CDR3 length: 14 residues. Germline lookup yields CDR1 MNHEY and CDR2 SVGEGT. The CDR3 loop is CASSSLALNSPLHF. In nucleotides, the CDR3 is TGTGCCAGCAGTTCCCTGGCCCTGAATTCACCCCTCCACTTT.

This clone was detected once. The V call is TRBV6-1, the J call TRBJ1-5, with D uncertain. The CDR3 has 16 residues. V was shortened by 2 bases and J by 0 bases, with 11 bases between the two germline ends. Looked up from germline, CDR1 is MNHNS and CDR2 is SASEGT. The CDR3 DNA is TGTGCCAGCAGTGAACGGGGTCAACCTAGCAATCAGCCCCAGCATTTT. It is translated as CASSERGQPSNQPQHF.

This clone was counted once. The chain recombines TRBV24-1 with TRBJ2-2; D may be TRBD1 (6 bases). The CDR3 has 16 residues. Per the germline V gene, CDR1 is KGHDR and CDR2 is SFDVKD. Trimming removed 1 base from V and 0 bases from J, with 8 bases in between. CDR3 in amino acids: CATSDFGTPNTGELFF. The CDR3 DNA follows: TGTGCCACCAGTGATTTTGGGACACCGAACACCGGGGAGCTGTTTTTT.

J is TRBJ2-7 and V is TRBV19; 8 bases match TRBD1. Germline-derived CDR1 and CDR2 are LNHDA and SQIVND (reference sequence). V was clipped by 3 bases and J by 5 bases; unmatched bases: 12. There are 16 residues in the CDR3. The CDR3 is CASSIVFGQGRNEQYF. In DNA form, the CDR3 reads TGTGCCAGTAGTATTGTCTTCGGACAGGGAAGGAACGAGCAGTACTTC.

The V and J genes are TRBV19 and TRBJ2-7; 10 bases line up with TRBD1. The CDR3 spans 16 residues. Germline CDR1 is LNHDA and CDR2 is SQIVND (reference sequence). Losses at the gene ends were 3 bases for V and 2 bases for J; bases not matched to a gene: 7. CDR3 nucleotide sequence: TGTGCCAGTAGTATTCGCCCCGGGACAGGGGCCTACGAGCAGTACTTC. It specifies CASSIRPGTGAYEQYF. Filled out from reference TRBV19 and TRBJ2-7, the complete variable domain reads DGGITQSPKYLFRKEGQNVTLSCEQNLNHDAMYWYRQDPGQGLRLIYYSQIVNDFQKGDIAEGYSVSREKKESFPLTVTSAQKNPTAFYLCASSIRPGTGAYEQYFGPGTRLTVT.

This clone came up many times. The gene calls are TRBV20-1 and TRBJ2-6; 11 bases align to TRBD1. The CDR3 consists of 16 residues. The junction had 6 bases not matched to a gene; V was cut back by 3 bases and J by 5 bases. Germline assignment: CDR1 DFQATT and CDR2 SNEGSKA (reference sequence). The CDR3 here is CSASRTGGRWANVLTF. The CDR3 region has the DNA TGCAGTGCTAGTCGGACAGGGGGCAGGTGGGCCAACGTCCTGACTTTC.

This chain links TRBV5-1 with TRBJ1-6, with D possibly being TRBD1 (5 bases). The CDR3 totals 14 residues. Trimming cost V 4 bases and J 3 bases, with 8 bases left between them. Germline CDR1 and CDR2: SGHRS and YFSETQ. In nucleotides, the CDR3 is TGCGCCAGCAGCGGGGCTGACTATAATTCACCCCTCCACTTT. Protein: CASSGADYNSPLHF.

V and J are TRBV7-3 and TRBJ2-2, with D possibly TRBD1 on 6 matching bases. Germline CDR1 reads SGHTA; CDR2 reads FQGTGA. V was trimmed by 5 bases and J by 1 base, leaving 11 bases between them. The CDR3 loop spans 15 amino acids. DNA for the CDR3: TGTGCCAGCAGCCCCGGGACACAGAACACCGGGGAGCTGTTTTTT. This translates into CASSPGTQNTGELFF.

The J gene is TRBJ2-5, the V gene TRBV6-5, with D possibly matching TRBD1 (6 bases). Trimming removed 6 bases from V and 1 base from J, with 6 bases in between. The CDR3 has 12 amino acids. CDR1 MNHEY and CDR2 SVGAGI come from the germline V gene. Here the CDR3 DNA reads TGTGCCAGCAGGGACAGCCAAGAGACCCAGTACTTC. Its protein product is CASRDSQETQYF.

Only one count was recorded for this clone. The chain carries TRBV28 and TRBJ1-5, with D uncertain. CDR1 and CDR2 from the germline V gene are MDHEN and SYDVKM. V was shortened by 3 bases and J by 3 bases, with 12 bases between the two germline ends. The CDR3 contains 15 residues. CDR3 residues: CASSLARRINQPQHF. DNA of the CDR3: TGTGCCAGCAGTTTGGCCCGCAGGATCAATCAGCCCCAGCATTTT.

The chain couples TRBV29-1 to TRBJ1-2; TRBD1 aligns across 9 bases. Trimming at V came to 2 bases and at J to 7 bases, leaving 8 bases not matched to a gene. Germline CDR1 SQVTM, CDR2 ANQGSEA. The CDR3 has 14 amino acids. CDR3 amino acids: CSVERDRVRSGYTF. As DNA, the CDR3 is TGCAGCGTTGAAAGGGACAGGGTTCGTTCTGGCTACACCTTC.

This chain links TRBV5-1 with TRBJ2-7; 10 bases match TRBD1. The CDR3 loop spans 15 amino acids. The V gene end was trimmed by 4 bases and the J gene end by 2 bases; junction bases not matched to a gene: 6. Per germline, CDR1 SGHRS and CDR2 YFSETQ. The CDR3 here is CASSPRTGGTYEQYF. The CDR3 DNA reads TGCGCCAGCAGCCCCCGGACAGGGGGGACCTACGAGCAGTACTTC.

This clone was recorded at least ten times. The chain uses TRBV4-1 and TRBJ2-7; D may be TRBD1 (6 bases). The CDR3 has 16 amino acids. V was cut by 2 bases and J by 4 bases, with 18 bases left in between. Germline values: CDR1 MGHRA, CDR2 YSYEKL. The CDR3 spells CASSQTNREVWYEQYF. CDR3 nucleotide sequence: TGCGCCAGCAGCCAAACAAACAGGGAAGTGTGGTACGAGCAGTACTTC.

The J gene is TRBJ2-2, the V gene TRBV3-1 (or the pseudogene TRBV3-2); 7 nucleotides line up with TRBD1. The J segment lost 7 bases and the V segment lost 1 base, leaving 6 bases of the junction unmatched. Per the germline V gene, CDR1 is LGHDT and CDR2 is YNNKEL (reference sequence). This CDR3 region has 15 residues. CDR3 sequence reads: CASSQGLDRVGELFF. The DNA of the CDR3 is TGTGCCAGCAGCCAAGGCCTTGACAGGGTCGGGGAGCTGTTTTTT.

As for this clone: One end of the junction is discordant with germline, which a read error may explain. The chain carries TRBV5-4 and TRBJ2-4; D not certain. The CDR3 extends over 14 amino acids. In germline, CDR1 is SGHNT, CDR2 YYREEE (reference sequence). The CDR3 DNA reads as TGTGCCAGCAGCTTGCAAACAGCCGAAAACATTCAGTACTTC. Translating gives CASSLQTAENIQYF.

The genes are TRBV28 and TRBJ2-7; possibly TRBD1 for D (6 bases). The length of the CDR3 is 16 residues. In germline, CDR1 is MDHEN, CDR2 SYDVKM. V was clipped by 3 bases and J by 2 bases, with 17 bases between them. The CDR3 region has the DNA TGTGCCAGCAGTTTCCCACAGGGAAGGGGACCCTACGAGCAGTACTTC. Translating gives CASSFPQGRGPYEQYF.

This chain joins TRBV28 and TRBJ1-1; 8 bases are a match to TRBD1. Germline V gives CDR1 MDHEN, CDR2 SYDVKM. The CDR3 has 13 amino acids. The J segment lost 5 bases and the V segment lost 7 bases, leaving 6 bases of the junction unmatched. The CDR3 DNA follows: TGTGCCAGCACCCCAGGGGGCGGGACTGAAGCTTTCTTT. Translation: CASTPGGGTEAFF.

J is TRBJ2-7 and V is TRBV2; 7 nucleotides agree with TRBD1. The junction had 8 bases not matched to a gene; V was cut back by 6 bases and J by 6 bases. Germline lookup yields CDR1 SNHLY and CDR2 FYNNEI. The CDR3 sequence is 13 residues long. CDR3: CASSRTGVSEQYF. The CDR3 DNA is TGTGCCAGCAGCCGGACAGGAGTCTCCGAGCAGTACTTC.

J is TRBJ1-5 and V is TRBV6-2 or TRBV6-3; possibly TRBD1 for D (6 bases). V was shortened by 3 bases and J by 4 bases, with 10 bases between the two germline ends. The CDR3 totals 14 residues. The germline V gene has CDR1 MNHEY and CDR2 SVGEGT. The CDR3 spells CASSYGQKNQPQHF. In DNA, the CDR3 is TGTGCCAGCAGTTATGGACAGAAGAATCAGCCCCAGCATTTT.

The J gene is TRBJ1-2, the V gene TRBV19; 7 nucleotides agree with TRBD1. The germline gives CDR1 LNHDA, CDR2 SQIVND (reference sequence). CDR3 size: 15 residues. Trimming removed 5 bases from V and 4 bases from J; junction bases left unmatched: 10. In DNA form, the CDR3 reads TGTGCCAGTAGTCCCCCCGACAGGGCCCTCTATGGCTACACCTTC. Amino acids: CASSPPDRALYGYTF.

This chain joins TRBV27 and TRBJ1-4; D may be TRBD1 (5 bases). Germline assignment: CDR1 MNHEY and CDR2 SMNVEV (reference sequence). V lost 5 bases to trimming and J lost 8 bases, with 24 bases between them. This CDR3 is built from 17 residues. The CDR3 here is CASSPLPHVGGWEKLFF. In DNA, the CDR3 is TGTGCCAGCAGTCCACTCCCTCATGTCGGGGGGTGGGAAAAACTGTTTTTT.

This chain joins TRBV11-3 and TRBJ2-2; D remains unclear. Germline V lookup: CDR1 SGHNT, CDR2 YENEEA. V gave up 7 bases and J gave up 6 bases, with 15 bases separating them. The CDR3 runs to 14 residues. This CDR3 reads CASTDSPGSGELFF. The CDR3 region has the DNA TGTGCCAGCACCGACTCCCCCGGGTCCGGGGAGCTGTTTTTT.